The clone carrying this T cell receptor beta chain was observed at least ten times. Its antigen is unknown. This entry comes from a study of Graves' ophthalmopathy and Graves' hyperthyroidism. Overall study context: Investigators collected peripheral blood at initial diagnosis, before any treatment was given. Study outcomes and limitations: Most clonotypes expanded in thyroid above 0.001 frequency were present in blood too.

This CDR3 is built from 12 residues. The trim removed 6 bases at V and 7 bases at J, leaving 6 bases unmatched. Looked up from germline, CDR1 is MNHEY and CDR2 is SVGEGT. As the template, RNA transcripts were used to amplify TCR beta CDR3 regions. A first-round RT-PCR used HTBI primers, followed by a second-round multiplex PCR. TCRdb called the multiplex PCR reads again in MiXCR, with one record for every CDR3 protein. The repertoire holds about 340,000 distinct CDR3 sequences, with about a sixth as singletons. With a duration under 3 months, ophthalmopathy in the donors showed moderate-to-severe activity, CAS ≥3 and NOSPECS ≥4.

The sequenced sample was peripheral blood. This clonotype was sampled from an adult man with Graves' ophthalmopathy. The chain is built from TRBV6-2 or TRBV6-3 and TRBJ2-7, with 7 bases aligning to TRBD2. The chain's CDR3 is CASSRGRVEQYF. In nucleotides, the CDR3 is TGTGCCAGCAGCCGGGGGAGGGTGGAGCAGTACTTC.